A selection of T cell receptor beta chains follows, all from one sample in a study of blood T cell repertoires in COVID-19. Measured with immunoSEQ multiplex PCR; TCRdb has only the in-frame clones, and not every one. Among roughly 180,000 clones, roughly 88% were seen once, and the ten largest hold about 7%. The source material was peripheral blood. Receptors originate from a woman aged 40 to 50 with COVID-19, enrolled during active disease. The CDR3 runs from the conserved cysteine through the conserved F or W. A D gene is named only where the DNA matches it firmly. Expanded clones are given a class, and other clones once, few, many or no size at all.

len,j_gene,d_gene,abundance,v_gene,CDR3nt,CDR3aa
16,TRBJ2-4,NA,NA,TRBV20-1,TGCAGTGCAAGTAATCCCCACGGCGGTGCCAAAAACATTCAGTACTTC,CSASNPHGGAKNIQYF
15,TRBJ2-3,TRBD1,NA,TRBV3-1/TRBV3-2,TGTGCCAGCAGCCACTTGGGGACAGACACAGATACGCAGTATTTT,CASSHLGTDTDTQYF
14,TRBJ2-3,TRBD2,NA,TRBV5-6,TGTGCCAGCATTACTAGCGGGGGACCAGATACGCAGTATTTT,CASITSGGPDTQYF
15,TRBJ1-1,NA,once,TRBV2,TGTGCCAGCAGTGGAAACAGGCTATTGAACACTGAAGCTTTCTTT,CASSGNRLLNTEAFF
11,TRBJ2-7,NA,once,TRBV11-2,TGTGCCAGCCTATTGGGGGCCGAGCAGTACTTC,CASLLGAEQYF
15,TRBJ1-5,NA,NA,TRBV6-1,TGTGCCAGCAGTGAAGAGGGGCTTAGCAATCAGCCCCAGCATTTT,CASSEEGLSNQPQHF
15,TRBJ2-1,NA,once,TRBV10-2,TGCGCCAGCAACGATAGGAGGGGACGATACAATGAGCAGTTCTTC,CASNDRRGRYNEQFF
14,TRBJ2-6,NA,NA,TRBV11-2,TGTGCCAGCAGCCCCCAATGGGCCGGCTACGTCCTGACTTTC,CASSPQWAGYVLTF
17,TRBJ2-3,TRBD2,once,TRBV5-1,TGCGCCAGCAGCTTGGGGCGACTAGCGGACGTTACAGATACGCAGTATTTT,CASSLGRLADVTDTQYF
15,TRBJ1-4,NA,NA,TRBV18,TGTGCCAGCTCACCGGAACAGGGTCTCTATGAAAAACTGTTTTTT,CASSPEQGLYEKLFF
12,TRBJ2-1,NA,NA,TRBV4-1,TGCGCCAGCAGCCAGGTACTCGATGAGCAGTTCTTC,CASSQVLDEQFF
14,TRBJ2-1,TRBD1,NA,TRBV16,TGTGCCAGCAGCCGGACAGGGGTGGGCAATGAGCAGTTCTTC,CASSRTGVGNEQFF
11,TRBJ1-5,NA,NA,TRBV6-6,TGTGCCAGCAGTTTGGGGGCGGCCCAGCATTTT,CASSLGAAQHF
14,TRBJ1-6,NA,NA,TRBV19,TGTGCCAGCTCTCAGGGCCCTTATGATTCACCCCTCCACTTT,CASSQGPYDSPLHF
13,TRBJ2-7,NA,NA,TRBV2,TGTGCCAGCAGTGATACGGAGCCCTACGAGCAGTACTTC,CASSDTEPYEQYF
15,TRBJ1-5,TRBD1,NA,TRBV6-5,TGTGCCAGCAGCGGCTTCGGACAGGAGAATCAGCCCCAGCATTTT,CASSGFGQENQPQHF
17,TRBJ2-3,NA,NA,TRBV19,TGTGCCAGTAGTATAGATCCACAGGTTTCCGTCACAGATACGCAGTATTTT,CASSIDPQVSVTDTQYF
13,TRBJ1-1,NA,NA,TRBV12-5,TGTGCTAGTGGGTCGTTCCCGAACACTGAAGCTTTCTTT,CASGSFPNTEAFF